These 14 T cell receptor beta chains were sequenced from one sample in a study of identical twins. MiXCR, run by TCRdb on the 5' RACE reads, gives a single entry per CDR3 protein. Of 500,000 to 600,000 distinct CDR3 sequences in the sample, 20% to 25% were seen once. In addition, the sample was reused for a study of T cells expressing NK-cell markers.

Sequenced input: CD4+ T cells sorted from blood. The receptors shown here come from a woman aged 18-29 years in good health.

V and J are TRBV7-2 and TRBJ2-5; D tentatively fits TRBD1 or TRBD2 (5 bases each). CDR3 length equals 15 residues. CDR1 and CDR2 from the germline V gene are SGHTA and FQGNSA. V lost 1 base and J 3 bases, leaving 12 bases between the germline ends. The CDR3 nucleotides are TGTGCCAGCAGCTTAGGGGGACGGGAAAAAGAGACCCAGTACTTC. This gives the protein CASSLGGREKETQYF.

The rearrangement links TRBV20-1 to TRBJ2-5; D remains unclear. CDR1 DFQATT and CDR2 SNEGSKA come from the germline V gene (reference sequence). The CDR3 covers 13 residues. V was shortened by 6 bases and J by 2 bases, with 13 bases between the two germline ends. CDR3 amino acids: CSALGKRQETQYF. The CDR3 DNA is TGCAGTGCATTGGGCAAAAGGCAAGAGACCCAGTACTTC.

This clonotype has a count of ten or more. The chain carries TRBV5-1 and TRBJ2-3; no clear D. Germline CDR1 SGHRS, CDR2 YFSETQ. The CDR3 has 15 amino acids. V was cut by 4 bases and J by 4 bases, with 16 bases left in between. In DNA, the CDR3 is TGCGCCAGCAGCCCCATTGGTAGCATAGCAGATACGCAGTATTTT. Translation gives CASSPIGSIADTQYF.

This chain connects TRBV14 to TRBJ2-7, with TRBD2 matching over 10 bases. J lost 6 bases, V lost 1 base, and 6 bases had no gene match. The CDR3 has 15 residues. Germline values: CDR1 SGHDN, CDR2 FVKESK. The CDR3 loop is CASSQVPLAGVEQYF. Written as DNA, the CDR3 is TGTGCCAGCAGCCAAGTCCCTCTAGCGGGAGTCGAGCAGTACTTC.

Written as DNA, the CDR3 is TGTGCCAGCAGTTATGACGGGGACCACGAGCAGTACTTC. Residues: CASSYDGDHEQYF. The J gene is TRBJ2-7, the V gene TRBV6-5; D is possibly TRBD1 or TRBD2 (5 bases each). This CDR3 spans 13 amino acids. The germline V gene has CDR1 MNHEY and CDR2 SVGAGI. Trimming removed 3 bases from V and 5 bases from J, with 11 bases in between.

In its sample, this clonotype was seen a few times. V is TRBV20-1 and J is TRBJ2-7; 14 nucleotides align to TRBD2. Germline assignment: CDR1 DFQATT and CDR2 SNEGSKA (reference sequence). The CDR3 spans 16 residues. Unmatched junction bases numbered 8, after V lost 7 bases and J lost 0 bases. The DNA for the CDR3 is TGCAGTGGCGCCGGGACTAGCGGGGGTAGCTCCTACGAGCAGTACTTC. Its translation: CSGAGTSGGSSYEQYF.

A few counts support this clonotype. The gene calls are TRBV5-1 and TRBJ1-2; 11 nucleotides match TRBD1. The CDR3 consists of 17 residues. Trimming cost V 4 bases and J 8 bases; bases outside gene matches: 16. CDR1 and CDR2 (germline): SGHRS, YFSETQ. DNA for the CDR3: TGCGCCAGCAGCGTTGGACCAGGAGGACAGGGGGCGCAGGGCTACACCTTC. Its translation: CASSVGPGGQGAQGYTF.

This clonotype was observed a single time. This sequence joins TRBV30 and TRBJ1-6; perhaps TRBD1 as D (5 bases). There are 14 residues in the CDR3. Trimming cost V 1 base and J 7 bases, with 11 bases left between them. Germline CDR1 GTSNPN, CDR2 SVGIG (reference sequence). The CDR3 protein is CAWSARDGNSPLHF. The DNA of the CDR3 is TGTGCCTGGAGTGCACGGGACGGGAATTCACCCCTCCACTTT. Full variable domain (outside the CDR3, taken from reference TRBV30 and TRBJ1-6): SQTIHQWPATLVQPVGSPLSLECTVEGTSNPNLYWYRQAAGRGLQLLFYSVGIGQISSEVPQNLSASRPQDRQFILSSKKLLLSDSGFYLCAWSARDGNSPLHFGNGTRLTVT.

The gene calls are TRBV5-1 and TRBJ1-1; 8 bases are a match to TRBD1. The germline CDR1 and CDR2 sequences are SGHRS and YFSETQ. The CDR3 runs 14 residues. V was clipped by 7 bases and J by 4 bases; unmatched bases: 9. The CDR3: CASGTRGRGTEAFF. In nucleotides, the CDR3 is TGCGCCAGCGGGACCAGGGGGCGGGGCACTGAAGCTTTCTTT.

This clonotype was detected only a few times. Germline and junction disagree at one end, which may indicate a read error. This sequence joins TRBV7-9 and TRBJ2-7; 7 nucleotides align to TRBD1. The CDR3 length is 11 residues. Germline assignment: CDR1 SEHNR and CDR2 FQNEAQ (reference sequence). The CDR3 bases are TGTGCCAGCAGCTTAGAAGAGACAGGGATCTTC. Protein: CASSLEETGIF.

This clonotype was counted a few times. This rearrangement joins TRBV7-2 to TRBJ2-2; 13 nucleotides align to TRBD2. The V segment lost 5 bases and the J segment 6 bases; nucleotides outside the gene matches: 6. Germline V gene data show CDR1 as SGHTA and CDR2 as FQGNSA. This CDR3 has 16 amino acids. The CDR3 DNA reads TGTGCCAGCAGCCCTCGGACTAGCGGGAGTGCCGGGGAGCTGTTTTTT. Translated, it gives CASSPRTSGSAGELFF.

This clonotype was counted between two and nine times. The rearrangement links TRBV5-1 to TRBJ1-2; 12 nucleotides align to TRBD1. The CDR3 runs 14 residues. The V gene's germline CDR1 is SGHRS and CDR2 YFSETQ. V shed 4 bases and J 10 bases; nucleotides not matched to a gene: 8. The CDR3 here is CASSRGTGGDLYTF. DNA for the CDR3: TGCGCCAGCAGCCGAGGGACAGGGGGCGATCTCTACACCTTC.

In its sample, this clonotype was seen a few times. The chain has TRBV12-3 or TRBV12-4 and TRBJ1-5; D possibly corresponds to TRBD1 (6 bases). The CDR3 is 16 residues long. V lost 8 bases and J 6 bases, leaving 23 bases between the germline ends. The CDR3 protein is CASSTGPGQRTQPQHF. The CDR3 DNA follows: TGTGCCAGCTCCACCGGTCCAGGACAGAGAACTCAGCCCCAGCATTTT.

For this clonotype: The junction does not match germline at one end; this may be a read error. The CDR3 sequence: CCASSPGLAVYNEQFF. The CDR3 DNA reads TGCTGTGCTAGTAGTCCGGGACTAGCGGTCTACAATGAGCAGTTCTTC. The chain uses TRBV20-1 and TRBJ2-1, with 11 bases identical to TRBD2. The CDR3 spans 16 residues. In germline, CDR1 is DFQATT, CDR2 SNEGSKA (reference sequence).